The 8 T cell receptor beta chains listed next were all sequenced from one sample in a study of OX40 agonist ivuxolimab in advanced cancers. This table comes from immunoSEQ multiplex PCR, and its TCRdb copy is limited to in-frame clones, with some not included. The profile shows roughly 30,000 clones, roughly nine tenths of them singletons. This material consisted of CD4+ or CD8+ T cells sorted from blood, taken in a trial of the OX40 agonist ivuxolimab. The origin of the receptors is an adult with an advanced solid tumor such as melanoma, head and neck, liver or kidney cancer.

V usage is TRBV6-5 and J usage is TRBJ2-1, with D possibly matching TRBD1 (5 bases). CDR1 and CDR2 from the germline V gene are MNHEY and SVGAGI. V lost 4 bases and J 8 bases, leaving 15 bases between the germline ends. This CDR3 region has 14 residues. The DNA for the CDR3 is TGTGCCAGCAGTTCCAACCAGGGCCGGGATGAGCAGTTCTTC. Translating it yields CASSSNQGRDEQFF.

The CDR3 is CASSSRDFVHEQFF. In DNA form, the CDR3 reads TGTGCCAGCAGTTCTAGGGACTTTGTCCATGAGCAGTTCTTC. This sequence joins TRBV6-6 and TRBJ2-1; D might be TRBD2 (6 bases). Per the germline V gene, CDR1 is MNHNY and CDR2 is SVGAGI (reference sequence). The CDR3 consists of 14 residues. V lost 4 bases and J lost 8, with 15 bases in between.

The chain has TRBV15 and TRBJ2-7, with 10 positions matching TRBD2. Germline V gene data show CDR1 as LNHNV and CDR2 as YYDKDF (reference sequence). There are 16 residues in the CDR3. V trimming: 4 bases; J trimming: 7 bases; junction bases outside the gene matches: 13. CDR3 in amino acids: CATSTPSGRASLEQYF. The DNA of the CDR3 is TGTGCCACCAGCACCCCTAGCGGGAGAGCCTCATTGGAGCAGTACTTC.

The rearrangement joins TRBV4-2 to TRBJ2-7; no clear D. CDR1 and CDR2 (germline): LGHNA, YNFKEQ. The CDR3 is 12 amino acids. Trimming cost V 1 base and J 6 bases, with 7 bases left between them. CDR3 residues: CASSQVGSEQYF. The CDR3 region has the DNA TGTGCCAGCAGCCAAGTAGGGTCCGAGCAGTACTTC.

This clone has only a few counts. The chain is built from TRBV29-1 and TRBJ2-7; 10 bases fit TRBD2. V was pared by 0 bases and J by 5 bases, with 4 bases of the junction left unmatched. Germline V CDR1 and CDR2: SQVTM, ANQGSEA. The CDR3 consists of 14 residues. The CDR3 bases are TGCAGCGTTGAAGATCAACTAGCGGGAAACGAGCAGTACTTC. Translation gives CSVEDQLAGNEQYF.

This rearrangement joins TRBV4-2 to TRBJ2-1, with a tentative D call TRBD2 (5 bases). Trimming removed 0 bases from V and 0 bases from J, with 9 bases in between. The germline V gene encodes CDR1 LGHNA and CDR2 YNFKEQ. The CDR3 is 16 amino acids. In DNA form, the CDR3 reads TGTGCCAGCAGCCAAGATATGAGGGACTCCTACAATGAGCAGTTCTTC. This sequence encodes CASSQDMRDSYNEQFF.

The CDR3 sequence is CASSVGGSPLHF. CDR3 nucleotides: TGTGCCAGCAGCGTAGGGGGTTCACCCCTCCACTTT. The J gene is TRBJ1-6, the V gene TRBV9; no definite D call. Trimming stripped 0 bases from V and 9 bases from J, with 4 bases between. The CDR3 loop spans 12 amino acids. Looked up from germline, CDR1 is SGDLS and CDR2 is YYNGEE. The full variable domain, rest sourced from reference TRBV9 and TRBJ1-6, is DSGVTQTPKHLITATGQRVTLRCSPRSGDLSVYWYQQSLDQGLQFLIQYYNGEERAKGNILERFSAQQFPDLHSELNLSSLELGDSALYFCASSVGGSPLHFGNGTRLTVT.

The chain links TRBV19 to TRBJ1-5; D not resolved. The CDR3 sequence is 17 residues long. Germline V gives CDR1 LNHDA, CDR2 SQIVND (reference sequence). Trimming left V 4 bases short and J 0 bases short, with 16 bases between. CDR3 DNA sequence: TGTGCCAGTAGTACCTCCCTTAGGAGACATAGCAATCAGCCCCAGCATTTT. Protein product: CASSTSLRRHSNQPQHF.